One sample yielded the 8 T cell receptor beta chains listed below, sequenced in a study of T cells after yellow fever vaccination. TCRdb processed the 5' RACE reads anew with MiXCR; each CDR3 protein has one entry. The table has 55,000 to 70,000 distinct CDR3 sequences, approximately 7% seen once. Sequencing used CD8+ T cells sorted from PBMCs, obtained more than 40 days after the first yellow fever vaccination. These receptors all stem from a man between 18 and 35 years old who received the YFV17D yellow fever vaccine.

The genes are TRBV5-4 and TRBJ1-1, with D uncertain. Trimming removed 3 bases from V and 1 base from J, with 10 bases in between. The CDR3 runs 14 residues. The germline CDR1 and CDR2 sequences are SGHNT and YYREEE (reference sequence). The CDR3 nucleotides are TGTGCCAGCAGCTGGGATCCGGGGAACACTGAAGCTTTCTTT. Residues: CASSWDPGNTEAFF.

This clonotype is judged medium-sized. The V and J genes are TRBV7-2 and TRBJ1-2; tentative D call: TRBD1 (5 bases). CDR1 is SGHTA, CDR2 FQGNSA, per germline. V lost 5 bases to trimming and J lost 4 bases, with 14 bases between them. This CDR3 is built from 14 residues. The CDR3 protein is CASSPGLGLYGYTF. The CDR3 DNA is TGTGCCAGCAGCCCAGGCTTGGGGCTCTATGGCTACACCTTC.

The rearrangement uses TRBV20-1 and TRBJ2-2; tentatively, D is TRBD2 (6 bases). Trimming stripped 3 bases from V and 4 bases from J, with 15 bases between. Germline CDR1 reads DFQATT; CDR2 reads SNEGSKA (reference sequence). The CDR3 is made up of 15 amino acids. The chain's CDR3 is CSASRELGSTGELFF. The CDR3 nucleotides read TGCAGTGCTAGTCGGGAGCTAGGGAGCACCGGGGAGCTGTTTTTT.

Ten or more counts support this clonotype. The chain uses TRBV7-6 and TRBJ2-7; TRBD1 agrees at 7 bases. Per germline, CDR1 SGHVS and CDR2 FNYEAQ. V shed 6 bases, J shed 0 bases, and the junction held 14 bases outside the gene matches. The CDR3 has 17 amino acids. CDR3 DNA sequence: TGTGCCAGCAGGTCAGTCGAAGGGGGCGCTGGCTCCTACGAGCAGTACTTC. Its protein product is CASRSVEGGAGSYEQYF.

This clonotype was seen ten or more times. This chain uses TRBV7-8 with TRBJ2-3; no clear D. Trimming took off 2 bases at V and 4 bases at J, with 13 bases between the two ends. CDR3 length equals 15 residues. Germline V gives CDR1 SGHVS, CDR2 FQNEAQ. The CDR3 protein is CASSLYTRKADTQYF. CDR3 nucleotide sequence: TGTGCCAGCAGCTTATATACGCGTAAAGCAGATACGCAGTATTTT.

This clonotype was seen ten or more times. The chain is built from TRBV27 and TRBJ1-5; the D is unclear. The CDR3 sequence is 13 residues long. With 2 bases removed from V and 8 bases from J, the gap between germline ends came to 10 bases. Germline V gene data show CDR1 as MNHEY and CDR2 as SMNVEV (reference sequence). The CDR3 region is CASSLGVPEPQHF. The DNA of the CDR3 is TGTGCCAGCAGTTTAGGTGTTCCAGAGCCCCAGCATTTT.

The rearrangement uses TRBV19 and TRBJ1-1; D perhaps matches TRBD1 (6 bases). Per germline, CDR1 LNHDA and CDR2 SQIVND (reference sequence). V was clipped by 2 bases and J by 7 bases, with 14 bases between them. This CDR3 spans 14 amino acids. In nucleotides, the CDR3 is TGTGCCAGTAGTATAACGCAGGGGTGGCATGAAGCTTTCTTT. It yields the protein CASSITQGWHEAFF. Combining the CDR3 with reference TRBV19 and TRBJ1-1 gives the whole variable domain DGGITQSPKYLFRKEGQNVTLSCEQNLNHDAMYWYRQDPGQGLRLIYYSQIVNDFQKGDIAEGYSVSREKKESFPLTVTSAQKNPTAFYLCASSITQGWHEAFFGQGTRLTVV.

This clonotype was counted at least ten times. V usage is TRBV14 and J usage is TRBJ2-2; possible D gene TRBD1, 5 bases. With 4 bases removed from V and 4 bases from J, the gap between germline ends came to 10 bases. There are 14 residues in the CDR3. Looked up from germline, CDR1 is SGHDN and CDR2 is FVKESK. The CDR3 here is CASSLTASTGELFF. CDR3 bases: TGTGCCAGCAGCCTGACAGCATCCACCGGGGAGCTGTTTTTT.